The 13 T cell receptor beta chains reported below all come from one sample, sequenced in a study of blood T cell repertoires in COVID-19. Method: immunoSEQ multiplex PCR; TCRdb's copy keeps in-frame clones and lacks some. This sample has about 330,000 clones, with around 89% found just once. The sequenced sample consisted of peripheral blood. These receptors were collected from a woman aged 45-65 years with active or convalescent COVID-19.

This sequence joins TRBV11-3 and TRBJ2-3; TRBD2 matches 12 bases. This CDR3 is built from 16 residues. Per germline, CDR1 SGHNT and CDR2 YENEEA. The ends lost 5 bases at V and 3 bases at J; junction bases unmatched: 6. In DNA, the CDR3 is TGTGCCAGCAGCCCCCCAGGGACTAGCGGGACAGATACGCAGTATTTT. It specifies CASSPPGTSGTDTQYF. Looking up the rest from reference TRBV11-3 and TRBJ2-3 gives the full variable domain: EAGVVQSPRYKIIEKKQPVAFWCNPISGHNTLYWYLQNLGQGPELLIRYENEEAVDDSQLPKDRFSAERLKGVDSTLKIQPAELGDSAVYLCASSPPGTSGTDTQYFGPGTRLTVL.

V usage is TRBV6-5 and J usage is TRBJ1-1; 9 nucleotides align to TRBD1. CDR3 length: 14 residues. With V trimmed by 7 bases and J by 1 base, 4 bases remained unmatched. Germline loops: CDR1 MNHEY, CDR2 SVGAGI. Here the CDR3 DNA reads TGTGCCAGCACCAACAGGGGGCAGAACACTGAAGCTTTCTTT. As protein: CASTNRGQNTEAFF.

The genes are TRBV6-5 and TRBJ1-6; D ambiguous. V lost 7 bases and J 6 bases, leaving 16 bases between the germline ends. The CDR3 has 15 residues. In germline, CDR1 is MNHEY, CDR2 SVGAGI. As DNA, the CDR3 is TGTGCCAGCACCCTAGGAGGAGTCGGTAATTCACCCCTCCACTTT. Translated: CASTLGGVGNSPLHF.

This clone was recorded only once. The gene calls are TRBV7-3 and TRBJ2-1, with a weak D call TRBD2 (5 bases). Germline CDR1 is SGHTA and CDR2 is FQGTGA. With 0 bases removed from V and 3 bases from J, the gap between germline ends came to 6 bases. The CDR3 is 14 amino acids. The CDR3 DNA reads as TGTGCCAGCAGCTTAACCCGGGACTACAATGAGCAGTTCTTC. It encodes CASSLTRDYNEQFF. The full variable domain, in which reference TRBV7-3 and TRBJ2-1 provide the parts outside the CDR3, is GAGVSQTPSNKVTEKGKYVELRCDPISGHTALYWYRQSLGQGPEFLIYFQGTGAADDSGLPNDRFFAVRPEGSVSTLKIQRTERGDSAVYLCASSLTRDYNEQFFGPGTRLTVL.

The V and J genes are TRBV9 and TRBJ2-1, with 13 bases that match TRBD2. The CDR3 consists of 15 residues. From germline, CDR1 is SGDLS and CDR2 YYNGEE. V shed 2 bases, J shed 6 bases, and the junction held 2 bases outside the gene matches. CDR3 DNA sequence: TGTGCCAGCAGCGTCAGGACTAGCGGGGGCAATGAGCAGTTCTTC. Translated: CASSVRTSGGNEQFF.

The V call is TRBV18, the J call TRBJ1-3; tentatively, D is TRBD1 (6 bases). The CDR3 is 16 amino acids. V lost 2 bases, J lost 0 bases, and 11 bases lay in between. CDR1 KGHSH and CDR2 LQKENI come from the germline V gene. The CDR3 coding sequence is TGTGCCAGCTCACCAGGGACACTTAGCTCTGGAAACACCATATATTTT. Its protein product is CASSPGTLSSGNTIYF.

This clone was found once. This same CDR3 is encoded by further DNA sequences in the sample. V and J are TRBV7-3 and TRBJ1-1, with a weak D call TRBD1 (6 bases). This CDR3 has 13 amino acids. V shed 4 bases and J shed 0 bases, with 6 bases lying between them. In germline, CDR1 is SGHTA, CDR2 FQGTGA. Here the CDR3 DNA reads TGTGCCAGCAGCTGGACAGTGAACACTGAAGCTTTCTTT. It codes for CASSWTVNTEAFF.

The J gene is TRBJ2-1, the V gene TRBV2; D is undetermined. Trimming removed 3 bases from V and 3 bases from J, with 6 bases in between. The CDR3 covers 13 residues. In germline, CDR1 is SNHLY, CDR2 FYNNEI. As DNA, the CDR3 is TGTGCCAGCAGTGAGGAGTTCTACAATGAGCAGTTCTTC. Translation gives CASSEEFYNEQFF. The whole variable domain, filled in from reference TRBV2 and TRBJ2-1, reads EPEVTQTPSHQVTQMGQEVILRCVPISNHLYFYWYRQILGQKVEFLVSFYNNEISEKSEIFDDQFSVERPDGSNFTLKIRSTKLEDSAMYFCASSEEFYNEQFFGPGTRLTVL.

CDR3 nucleotide sequence: TGCGCCAGCAGCTTGGAGGCGGGGTCAACCTACGAGCAGTACTTC. It translates to CASSLEAGSTYEQYF. The chain couples TRBV5-1 to TRBJ2-7, with D perhaps matching TRBD2 (6 bases). Germline-derived CDR1 and CDR2 are SGHRS and YFSETQ. The CDR3 runs 15 residues. The V and J ends lost 0 bases and 2 bases respectively, with 12 bases between them.

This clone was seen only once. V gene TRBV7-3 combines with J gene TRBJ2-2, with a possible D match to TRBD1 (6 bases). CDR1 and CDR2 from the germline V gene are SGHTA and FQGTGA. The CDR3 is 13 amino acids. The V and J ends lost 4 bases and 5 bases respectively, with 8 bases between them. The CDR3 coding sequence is TGTGCCAGCAGCTCCGGGACAACCGGGGAGCTGTTTTTT. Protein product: CASSSGTTGELFF.

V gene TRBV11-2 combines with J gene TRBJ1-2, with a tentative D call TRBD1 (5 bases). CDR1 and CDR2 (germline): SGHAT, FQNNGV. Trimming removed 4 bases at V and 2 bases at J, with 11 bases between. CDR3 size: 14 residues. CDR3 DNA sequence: TGTGCCAGCAGCTCCTTGGACACCAACTATGGCTACACCTTC. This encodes CASSSLDTNYGYTF.

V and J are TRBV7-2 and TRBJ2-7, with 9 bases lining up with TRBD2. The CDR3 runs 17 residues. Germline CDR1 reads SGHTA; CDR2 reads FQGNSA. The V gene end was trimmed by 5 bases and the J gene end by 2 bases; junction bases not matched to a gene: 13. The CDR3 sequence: CASSKPRAGGLPYEQYF. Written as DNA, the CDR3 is TGTGCCAGCAGCAAACCAAGGGCGGGAGGGCTCCCCTACGAGCAGTACTTC.

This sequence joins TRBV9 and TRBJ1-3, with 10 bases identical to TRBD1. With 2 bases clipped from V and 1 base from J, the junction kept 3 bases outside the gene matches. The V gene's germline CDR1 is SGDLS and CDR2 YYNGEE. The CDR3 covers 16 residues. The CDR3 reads CASSVGTGESGNTIYF. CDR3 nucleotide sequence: TGTGCCAGCAGCGTGGGGACAGGGGAGTCTGGAAACACCATATATTTT.